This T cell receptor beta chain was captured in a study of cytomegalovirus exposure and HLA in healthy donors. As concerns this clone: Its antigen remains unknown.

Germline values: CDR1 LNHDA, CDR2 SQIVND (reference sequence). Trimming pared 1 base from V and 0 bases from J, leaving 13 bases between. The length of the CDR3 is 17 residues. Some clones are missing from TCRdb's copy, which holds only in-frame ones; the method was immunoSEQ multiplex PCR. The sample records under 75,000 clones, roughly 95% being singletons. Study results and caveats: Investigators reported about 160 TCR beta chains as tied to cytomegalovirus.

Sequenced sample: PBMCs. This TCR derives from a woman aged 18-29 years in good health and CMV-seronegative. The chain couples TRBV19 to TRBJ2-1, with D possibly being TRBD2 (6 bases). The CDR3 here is CASSIGAGTFSYNEQFF. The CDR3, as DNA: TGTGCCAGTAGTATAGGGGCGGGGACGTTCTCCTACAATGAGCAGTTCTTC.